Reported below is one T cell receptor (beta chain). V shed 4 bases, J shed 3 bases, and the junction held 8 bases outside the gene matches. The CDR3 has 15 residues. The germline CDR1 and CDR2 sequences are SGHRS and YFSETQ. The data stem from a study of OX40 agonist ivuxolimab in advanced cancers. In the study overall: Prior anti-PD-1, anti-PD-L1 or anti-CTLA-4 therapy did not bar entry, and approximately 43% had some.

TCRdb keeps only in-frame clones here, not all; method: immunoSEQ multiplex PCR. Of roughly 70,000 clones in the sample, roughly 87% were seen once. The chain has TRBV5-1 and TRBJ2-5, with 8 positions matching TRBD2. Sequenced here: CD4+ or CD8+ T cells sorted from blood, sampled in a trial of the OX40 agonist ivuxolimab. This sequence originates from an adult with an advanced solid tumor such as melanoma, head and neck, liver or kidney cancer. The CDR3 is CASSALAAPEETQYF. The CDR3 DNA sequence: TGCGCCAGCAGCGCACTAGCGGCACCAGAAGAGACCCAGTACTTC.